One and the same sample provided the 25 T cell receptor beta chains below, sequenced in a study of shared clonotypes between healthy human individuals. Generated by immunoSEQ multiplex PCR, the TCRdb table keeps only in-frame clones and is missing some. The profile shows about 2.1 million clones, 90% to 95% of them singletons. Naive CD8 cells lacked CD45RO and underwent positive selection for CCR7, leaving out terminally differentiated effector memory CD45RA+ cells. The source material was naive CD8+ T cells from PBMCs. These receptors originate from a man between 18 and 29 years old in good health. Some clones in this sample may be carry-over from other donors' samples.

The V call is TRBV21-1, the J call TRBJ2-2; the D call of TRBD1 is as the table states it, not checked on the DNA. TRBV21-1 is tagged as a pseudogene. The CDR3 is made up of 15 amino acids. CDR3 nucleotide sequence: TGTGCCAGCAGTGAATCCGGGACAGGCGGCGGGGAGCTGTTTTTT. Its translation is CASSESGTGGGELFF.

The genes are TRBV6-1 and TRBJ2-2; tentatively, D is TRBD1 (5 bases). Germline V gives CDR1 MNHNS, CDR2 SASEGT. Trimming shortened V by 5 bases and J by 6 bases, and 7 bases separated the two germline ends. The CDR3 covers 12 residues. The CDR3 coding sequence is TGTGCCAGCAGTAGGGGATCCGGGGAGCTGTTTTTT. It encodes CASSRGSGELFF.

The CDR3 sequence: CASSGGTLETQYF. CDR3 nucleotide sequence: TGTGCCAGCAGCGGCGGGACCTTAGAGACCCAGTACTTC. The rearrangement links TRBV7-8 to TRBJ2-5; TRBD2 is a possible D gene (6 bases). V was shortened by 5 bases and J by 4 bases, with 11 bases between the two germline ends. Germline-derived CDR1 and CDR2 are SGHVS and FQNEAQ. The CDR3 totals 13 residues.

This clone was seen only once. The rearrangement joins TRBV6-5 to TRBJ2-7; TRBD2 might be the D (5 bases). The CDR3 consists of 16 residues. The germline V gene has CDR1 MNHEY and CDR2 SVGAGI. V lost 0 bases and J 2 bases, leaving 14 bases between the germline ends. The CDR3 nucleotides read TGTGCCAGCAGTTACTCTCCGCGCGGAGCGGCCTACGAGCAGTACTTC. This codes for CASSYSPRGAAYEQYF.

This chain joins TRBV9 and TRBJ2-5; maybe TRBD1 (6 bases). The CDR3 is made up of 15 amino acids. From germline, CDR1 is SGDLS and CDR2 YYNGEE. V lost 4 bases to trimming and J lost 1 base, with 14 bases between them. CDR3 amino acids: CASSSGTNFQETQYF. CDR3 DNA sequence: TGTGCCAGCAGCTCCGGGACAAATTTCCAAGAGACCCAGTACTTC. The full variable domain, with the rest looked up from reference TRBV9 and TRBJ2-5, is DSGVTQTPKHLITATGQRVTLRCSPRSGDLSVYWYQQSLDQGLQFLIQYYNGEERAKGNILERFSAQQFPDLHSELNLSSLELGDSALYFCASSSGTNFQETQYFGPGTRLLVL.

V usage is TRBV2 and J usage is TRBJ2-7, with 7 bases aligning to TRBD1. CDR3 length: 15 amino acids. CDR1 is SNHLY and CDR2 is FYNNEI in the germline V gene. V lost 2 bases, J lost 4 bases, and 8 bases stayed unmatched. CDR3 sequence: CASSETGTASYEQYF. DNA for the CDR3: TGTGCCAGCAGTGAAACCGGGACAGCTTCTTACGAGCAGTACTTC.

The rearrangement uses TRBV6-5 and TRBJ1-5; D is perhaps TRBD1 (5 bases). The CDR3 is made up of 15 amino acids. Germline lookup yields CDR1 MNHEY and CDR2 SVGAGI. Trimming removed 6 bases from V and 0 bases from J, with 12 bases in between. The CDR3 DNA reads TGTGCCAGCAGGCAATTCGACAGTAGCAATCAGCCCCAGCATTTT. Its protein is CASRQFDSSNQPQHF.

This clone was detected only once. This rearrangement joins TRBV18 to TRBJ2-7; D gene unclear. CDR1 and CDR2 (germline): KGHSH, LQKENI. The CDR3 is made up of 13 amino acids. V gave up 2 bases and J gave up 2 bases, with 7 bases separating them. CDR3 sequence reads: CASSPGMTYEQYF. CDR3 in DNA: TGTGCCAGCTCACCAGGAATGACCTACGAGCAGTACTTC.

The CDR3 coding sequence is TGTGCCAGCAGTTTATTGACAGCCCTAGATACGCAGTATTTT. Translating it yields CASSLLTALDTQYF. J is TRBJ2-3 and V is TRBV28, with a weak D call TRBD1 (5 bases). Between the trimmed V and J ends, which lost 1 base and 5 bases, there was a span of 10 bases. This CDR3 comprises 14 residues. CDR1 and CDR2 (germline): MDHEN, SYDVKM.

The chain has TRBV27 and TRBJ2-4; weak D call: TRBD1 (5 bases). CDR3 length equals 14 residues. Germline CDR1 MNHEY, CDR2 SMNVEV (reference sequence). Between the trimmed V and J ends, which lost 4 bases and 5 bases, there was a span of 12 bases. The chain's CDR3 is CASSSSGPENIQYF. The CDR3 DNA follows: TGTGCCAGCAGTTCGTCAGGGCCGGAAAACATTCAGTACTTC.

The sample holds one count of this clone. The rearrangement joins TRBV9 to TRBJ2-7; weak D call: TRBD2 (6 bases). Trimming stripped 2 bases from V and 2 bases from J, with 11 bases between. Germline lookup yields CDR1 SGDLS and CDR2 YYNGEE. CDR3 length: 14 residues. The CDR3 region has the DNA TGTGCCAGCAGCGTGGGGGACTTAACCTACGAGCAGTACTTC. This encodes CASSVGDLTYEQYF. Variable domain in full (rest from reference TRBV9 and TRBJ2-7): DSGVTQTPKHLITATGQRVTLRCSPRSGDLSVYWYQQSLDQGLQFLIQYYNGEERAKGNILERFSAQQFPDLHSELNLSSLELGDSALYFCASSVGDLTYEQYFGPGTRLTVT.

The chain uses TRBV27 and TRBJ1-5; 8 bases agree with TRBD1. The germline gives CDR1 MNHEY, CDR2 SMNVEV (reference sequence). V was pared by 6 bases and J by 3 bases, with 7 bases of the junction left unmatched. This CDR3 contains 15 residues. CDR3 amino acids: CASSSPTGANQPQHF. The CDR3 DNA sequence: TGTGCCAGCAGCTCCCCGACAGGGGCCAATCAGCCCCAGCATTTT.

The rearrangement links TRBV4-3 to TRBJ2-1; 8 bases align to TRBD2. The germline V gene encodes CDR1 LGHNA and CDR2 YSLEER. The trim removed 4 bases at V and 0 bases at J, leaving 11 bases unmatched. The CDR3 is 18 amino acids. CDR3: CASSPTSSGRRSYNEQFF. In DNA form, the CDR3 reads TGCGCCAGCAGCCCCACCTCTAGCGGGCGCCGCTCCTACAATGAGCAGTTCTTC.

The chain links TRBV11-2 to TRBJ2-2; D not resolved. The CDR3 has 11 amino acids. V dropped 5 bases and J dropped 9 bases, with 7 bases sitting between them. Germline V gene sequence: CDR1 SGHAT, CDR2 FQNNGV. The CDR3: CASSQLRELFF. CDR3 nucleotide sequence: TGTGCCAGCAGCCAACTAAGGGAGCTGTTTTTT.

CDR3 nucleotide sequence: TGTGCCAGCAGCTTAGAGGGTAGCGGGCTTTACAATGAGCAGTTCTTC. This codes for CASSLEGSGLYNEQFF. The chain uses TRBV11-3 and TRBJ2-1, with TRBD2 matching 7 bases. Germline-derived CDR1 and CDR2 are SGHNT and YENEEA. This CDR3 region has 16 residues. With V trimmed by 0 bases and J by 4 bases, 6 bases remained unmatched.

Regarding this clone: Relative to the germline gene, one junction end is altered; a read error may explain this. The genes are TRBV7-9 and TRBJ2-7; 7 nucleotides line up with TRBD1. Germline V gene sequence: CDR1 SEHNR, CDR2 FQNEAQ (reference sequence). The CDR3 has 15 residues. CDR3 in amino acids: CASSLGAGGIGEQYF. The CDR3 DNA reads TGTGCCAGCAGTTTAGGGGCAGGGGGAATTGGCGAGCAGTACTTC.

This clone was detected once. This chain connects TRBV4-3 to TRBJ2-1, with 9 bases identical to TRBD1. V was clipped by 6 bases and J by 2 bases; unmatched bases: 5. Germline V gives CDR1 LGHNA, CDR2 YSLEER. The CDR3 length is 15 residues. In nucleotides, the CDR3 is TGCGCCAGCAGACCCGGGACAGGGCCCTACAATGAGCAGTTCTTC. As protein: CASRPGTGPYNEQFF.

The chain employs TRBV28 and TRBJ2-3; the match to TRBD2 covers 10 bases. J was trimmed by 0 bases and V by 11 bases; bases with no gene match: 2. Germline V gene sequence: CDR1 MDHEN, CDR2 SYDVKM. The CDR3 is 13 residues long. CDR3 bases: TGTGCCGGTAGCGGGAGGAGCACAGATACGCAGTATTTT. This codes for CAGSGRSTDTQYF.

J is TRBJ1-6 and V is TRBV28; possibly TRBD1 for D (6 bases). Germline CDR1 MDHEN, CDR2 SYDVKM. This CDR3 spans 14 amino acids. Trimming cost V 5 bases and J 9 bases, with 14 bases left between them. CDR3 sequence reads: CASSPTGRPSPLHF. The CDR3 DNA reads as TGTGCCAGCAGTCCTACAGGGAGACCTTCACCCCTCCACTTT.

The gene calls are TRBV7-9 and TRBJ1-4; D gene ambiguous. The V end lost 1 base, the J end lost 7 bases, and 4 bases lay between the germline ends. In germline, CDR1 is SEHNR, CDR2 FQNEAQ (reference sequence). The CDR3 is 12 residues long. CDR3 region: CASSLGIEKLFF. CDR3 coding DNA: TGTGCCAGCAGCTTAGGTATTGAAAAACTGTTTTTT. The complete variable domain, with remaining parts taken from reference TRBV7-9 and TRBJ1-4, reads DTGVSQNPRHKITKRGQNVTFRCDPISEHNRLYWYRQTLGQGPEFLTYFQNEAQLEKSRLLSDRFSAERPKGSFSTLEIQRTEQGDSAMYLCASSLGIEKLFFGSGTQLSVL.

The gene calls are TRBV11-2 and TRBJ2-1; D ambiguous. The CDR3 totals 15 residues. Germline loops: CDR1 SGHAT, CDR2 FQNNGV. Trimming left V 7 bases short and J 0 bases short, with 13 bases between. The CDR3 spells CASTPWADSYNEQFF. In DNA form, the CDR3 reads TGTGCCAGCACCCCTTGGGCGGACTCCTACAATGAGCAGTTCTTC. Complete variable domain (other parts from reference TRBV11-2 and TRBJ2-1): EAGVAQSPRYKIIEKRQSVAFWCNPISGHATLYWYQQILGQGPKLLIQFQNNGVVDDSQLPKDRFSAERLKGVDSTLKIQPAKLEDSAVYLCASTPWADSYNEQFFGPGTRLTVL.

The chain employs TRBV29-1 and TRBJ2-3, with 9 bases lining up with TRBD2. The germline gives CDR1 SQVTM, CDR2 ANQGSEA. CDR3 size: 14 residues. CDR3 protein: CSPIIAGVTDTQYF. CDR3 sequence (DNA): TGCAGTCCTATCATAGCGGGAGTTACAGATACGCAGTATTTT.

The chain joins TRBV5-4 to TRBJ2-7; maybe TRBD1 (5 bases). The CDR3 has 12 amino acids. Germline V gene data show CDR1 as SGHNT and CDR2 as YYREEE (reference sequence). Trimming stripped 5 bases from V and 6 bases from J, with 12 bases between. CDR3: CASSSTGAEQYF. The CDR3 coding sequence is TGTGCCAGCAGTTCCACAGGAGCCGAGCAGTACTTC.

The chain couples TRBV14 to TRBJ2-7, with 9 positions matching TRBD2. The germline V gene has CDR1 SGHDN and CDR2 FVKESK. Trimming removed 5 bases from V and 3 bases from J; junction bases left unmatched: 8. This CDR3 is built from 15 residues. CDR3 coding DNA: TGTGCCAGCAGCTGGATAGCGGGAGCAGTCTACGAGCAGTACTTC. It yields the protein CASSWIAGAVYEQYF.

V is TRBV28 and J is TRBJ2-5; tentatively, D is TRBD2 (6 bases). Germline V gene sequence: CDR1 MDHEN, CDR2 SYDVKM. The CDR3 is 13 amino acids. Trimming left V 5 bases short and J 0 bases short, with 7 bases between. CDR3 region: CASSGGNQETQYF. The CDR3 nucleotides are TGTGCCAGCAGTGGAGGGAACCAAGAGACCCAGTACTTC.